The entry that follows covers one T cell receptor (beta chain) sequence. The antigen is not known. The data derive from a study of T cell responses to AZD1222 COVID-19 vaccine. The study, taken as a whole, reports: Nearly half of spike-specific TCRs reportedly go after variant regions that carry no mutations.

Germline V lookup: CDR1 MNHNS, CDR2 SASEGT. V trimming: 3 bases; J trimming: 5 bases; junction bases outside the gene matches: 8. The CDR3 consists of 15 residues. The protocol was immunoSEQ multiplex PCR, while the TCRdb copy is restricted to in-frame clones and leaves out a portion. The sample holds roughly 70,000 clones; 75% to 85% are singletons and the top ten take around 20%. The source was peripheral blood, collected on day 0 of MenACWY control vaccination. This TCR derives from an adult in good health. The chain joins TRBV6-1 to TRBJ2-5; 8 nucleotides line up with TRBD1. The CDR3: CASSDVTGASETQYF. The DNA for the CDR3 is TGTGCCAGCAGTGATGTGACAGGGGCTTCGGAGACCCAGTACTTC.